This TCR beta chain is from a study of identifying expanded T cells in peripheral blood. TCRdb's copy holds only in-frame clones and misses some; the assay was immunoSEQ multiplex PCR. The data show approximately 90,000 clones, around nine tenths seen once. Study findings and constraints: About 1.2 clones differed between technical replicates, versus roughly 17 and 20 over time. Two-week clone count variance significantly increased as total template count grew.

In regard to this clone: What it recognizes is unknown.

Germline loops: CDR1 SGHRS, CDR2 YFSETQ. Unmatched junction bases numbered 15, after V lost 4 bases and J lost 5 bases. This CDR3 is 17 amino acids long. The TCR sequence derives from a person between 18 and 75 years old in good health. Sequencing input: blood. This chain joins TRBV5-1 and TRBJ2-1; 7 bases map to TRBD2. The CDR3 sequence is CASSGWIGGRFNNEQFF. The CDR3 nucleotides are TGCGCCAGCAGCGGGTGGATAGGCGGGAGATTCAACAATGAGCAGTTCTTC. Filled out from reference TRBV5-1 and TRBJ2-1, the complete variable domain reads KAGVTQTPRYLIKTRGQQVTLSCSPISGHRSVSWYQQTPGQGLQFLFEYFSETQRNKGNFPGRFSGRQFSNSRSEMNVSTLELGDSALYLCASSGWIGGRFNNEQFFGPGTRLTVL.